This T cell receptor (beta chain) stems from a study of T-cell reconstitution after alpha-beta-depleted transplantation in children. TCRbeta library construction was performed incorporating unique molecular identifiers. TCRdb passed the PCR reads through MiXCR, listing each CDR3 protein once. The table lists over 400,000 distinct CDR3 sequences, around 12% of them singletons. Trimming pared 2 bases from V and 0 bases from J, leaving 24 bases between. The CDR3 length is 20 residues. CDR1 and CDR2 from the germline V gene are SGHAT and FQNNGV. This clonotype was seen ten or more times. The V call is TRBV11-2, the J call TRBJ2-3, with D perhaps matching TRBD1 (6 bases). The source is a human donor who donated a stem cell graft to a child with combined immunodeficiency. This specimen consisted of PBMCs from the stem cell graft donor, obtained from the stem cell graft. The DNA for the CDR3 is TGTGCCAGCAGCTTATATTTGGGACAAGGGTTTTCTTCTAGCACAGATACGCAGTATTTT. This gives the protein CASSLYLGQGFSSSTDTQYF.